This T cell receptor (beta chain) stems from a study of radiotherapy plus CTLA-4 blockade in lung cancer. Study-wide background: Disease control was present in 30% to 40% of patients, and objective responses in more than 15%. Study observations and caveats: TCR clones originating in tumors grew in number in blood after radiotherapy plus ipilimumab. Early clone dynamics of blood T cells, plus interferon-beta, reportedly predicted response best.

Chemo-refractory metastatic non-small-cell lung cancer patients were treated with focal radiation plus CTLA-4 blockade with ipilimumab. With respect to this clone: Antigen specificity is unknown.

The table came from immunoSEQ multiplex PCR; TCRdb's copy has only in-frame clones and leaves some out. There are some 30,000 clones in the sample; 70% to 85% occur only once, and roughly 7.2% lies in the top ten. The TCR comes from a human donor with non-small cell lung cancer who had stable disease on radiotherapy plus ipilimumab. Sequences were derived from peripheral blood, sampled from a patient treated with radiotherapy plus ipilimumab.

The CDR3 loop reads CASSQDAVAGDEQFF. In DNA, the CDR3 is TGTGCCAGCAGCCAAGATGCGGTAGCGGGGGATGAGCAGTTCTTC. The chain carries TRBV4-2 and TRBJ2-1; 9 positions match TRBD2. The CDR3 covers 15 residues. J was trimmed by 8 bases and V by 0 bases; bases with no gene match: 5. Germline V gene data show CDR1 as LGHNA and CDR2 as YNFKEQ.